This is a list of T cell receptor beta chains from one sample in a study of shared clonotypes between healthy human individuals. Sequencing used immunoSEQ multiplex PCR; TCRdb keeps in-frame clones, though not all of them. Of roughly 2,500,000 clones listed, roughly 93% are singletons. What was sequenced was naive CD4+ T cells from PBMCs. These TCRs come from a man aged 18 to 35 in good health. Some clones in this sample may be carry-over from other donors' samples. Both conserved end residues are part of each CDR3. The D gene is left open where the match is weak. Part of the rows lack a size; the others show once, few, many or a class for expanded clones.

d_call,j_call,clone_size,v_call,cdr3_aa,cdr3_nt
.,TRBJ1-2,.,TRBV27,CASSLMVGEGGYTF,TGTGCCAGCAGTTTAATGGTTGGGGAGGGAGGCTACACCTTC
.,TRBJ2-2,few,TRBV9,CASSENKHGELFF,TGTGCCAGCAGCGAAAACAAGCACGGGGAGCTGTTTTTT
.,TRBJ2-1,.,TRBV15,CATSREGYGGNEQFF,TGTGCCACCAGCAGAGAAGGGTACGGCGGCAATGAGCAGTTCTTC
TRBD1,TRBJ2-1,.,TRBV7-6,CASSADRGPYNEQFF,TGTGCCAGCAGCGCCGACAGGGGCCCCTACAATGAGCAGTTCTTC
TRBD1,TRBJ2-5,.,TRBV5-5,CASSLSPGGLETQYF,TGTGCCAGCAGCTTGTCGCCAGGGGGCTTGGAGACCCAGTACTTC
.,TRBJ1-3,once,TRBV28,CASGGASSGNTIYF,TGTGCCAGCGGGGGGGCCTCCTCTGGAAACACCATATATTTT
.,TRBJ1-4,once,TRBV28,CASTNLSWRLSEKLFF,TGTGCCAGCACCAATCTTTCGTGGAGGCTGAGTGAAAAACTGTTTTTT
.,TRBJ2-7,.,TRBV11-3,CASSSNRDYEQYF,TGTGCCAGCAGCTCGAACAGGGACTACGAGCAGTACTTC
.,TRBJ2-2,.,TRBV5-1,CASSLVLVDTGELFF,TGCGCCAGCAGCCTCGTATTGGTTGACACCGGGGAGCTGTTTTTT
.,TRBJ2-1,.,TRBV29-1,CSVTPTIGNNEQFF,TGCAGCGTAACCCCCACAATTGGGAACAATGAGCAGTTCTTC
.,TRBJ2-1,.,TRBV10-1,CASSDRGRFNEQFF,TGCGCCAGCAGTGATCGGGGGCGTTTCAATGAGCAGTTCTTC
.,TRBJ1-4,.,TRBV20-1,CSARGSEKLFF,TGCAGTGCTCGAGGAAGTGAAAAACTGTTTTTT
.,TRBJ2-5,.,TRBV28,CASSLVGASRETQYF,TGTGCCAGCAGTTTAGTAGGGGCGTCCAGGGAGACCCAGTACTTC
TRBD1,TRBJ1-1,.,TRBV27,CASSTRGQWNTEAFF,TGTGCCAGCAGTACACGGGGACAGTGGAACACTGAAGCTTTCTTT
.,TRBJ2-1,.,TRBV7-2,CASSFLPAGQFF,TGTGCCAGCAGCTTTCTCCCCGCGGGGCAGTTCTTC
.,TRBJ2-3,.,TRBV28,CASSLVRRGTDTQYF,TGTGCCAGCAGTTTGGTAAGGAGAGGAACAGATACGCAGTATTTT
TRBD1,TRBJ2-7,.,TRBV4-1,CASSRSGTGAEEQYF,TGCGCCAGCAGCCGTTCCGGGACAGGGGCGGAGGAGCAGTACTTC
.,TRBJ2-5,once,TRBV2,CASSEWGRGETQYF,TGTGCCAGCAGTGAATGGGGACGAGGGGAGACCCAGTACTTC
.,TRBJ2-3,.,TRBV5-1,CASSTDGQGTDTQYF,TGCGCCAGCAGCACGGACGGTCAGGGGACAGATACGCAGTATTTT